Below, 10 T cell receptor beta chains from the same sample are listed, as sequenced in a study of spatial heterogeneity in lung cancer. Findings and caveats of the study: Counts of expanded alpha and beta TCRs within tumors tracked the tumor nonsynonymous mutation count.

Each CDR3 protein is one row after TCRdb ran MiXCR on the 5' RACE reads. The sample includes around 9,800 distinct CDR3 sequences, more than 7% seen only once; the top ten take 20% to 25%. Time point specified: sample taken at primary tumor resection. These receptors have no identified antigens. The sequenced sample was lung tumor tissue, obtained at surgery. These receptors originate from a female donor with early-stage non-small cell lung cancer.

This clonotype was detected ten times or more. Within a library made for alpha chains, this beta chain is off target, and its count is uninformative. V usage is TRBV12-3 or TRBV12-4 and J usage is TRBJ2-1; possibly TRBD1 for D (6 bases). CDR3 size: 12 residues. Trimming took off 6 bases at V and 8 bases at J, with 11 bases between the two ends. CDR3 residues: CASSHTGYEQFF. As DNA, the CDR3 is TGTGCCAGCAGCCACACAGGGTATGAGCAGTTCTTC.

Details on this clonotype: The library was prepared for alpha chains; this beta chain is a stray read, so its frequency means little. The V and J genes are TRBV6-5 and TRBJ2-3; 11 bases agree with TRBD1. Trimming removed 6 bases from V and 7 bases from J; junction bases left unmatched: 9. Per germline, CDR1 MNHEY and CDR2 SVGAGI. The CDR3 totals 15 residues. CDR3 in amino acids: CASSPRTGGMNTQYF. The DNA for the CDR3 is TGTGCCAGCAGCCCCCGGACAGGGGGCATGAATACGCAGTATTTT.

This clonotype was picked up many times. Found in a library prepared for alpha chains, this beta chain is an off-target read, and its abundance has little meaning. The rearrangement uses TRBV5-6 and TRBJ2-1; weak D call: TRBD2 (5 bases). Germline V CDR1 and CDR2: SGHDT, YYEEEE. V was clipped by 0 bases and J by 3 bases, with 10 bases between them. The CDR3 totals 15 residues. CDR3 DNA: TGTGCCAGCAGCTTGGGGGCTAGCCGCTACAATGAGCAGTTCTTC. Translated: CASSLGASRYNEQFF.

This clonotype was observed many times. Being off target in a library aimed at alpha chains, this beta chain has a size of little meaning. The chain's CDR3 is CASSDRGSETQYF. In DNA form, the CDR3 reads TGCGCCAGCAGCGACAGGGGTTCAGAGACCCAGTACTTC. The gene calls are TRBV4-1 and TRBJ2-5; 8 bases line up with TRBD1. Germline trimming cut 5 bases from V and 4 bases from J; bases unmatched to any gene: 3. This CDR3 contains 13 residues. The germline V gene has CDR1 MGHRA and CDR2 YSYEKL.

By its share, this clonotype is medium-sized. This beta chain appears as a stray read in a library generated for alpha chains; its size is not informative. This chain links TRBV5-6 with TRBJ1-5; no clear D. The CDR3 is 16 residues long. Germline lookup yields CDR1 SGHDT and CDR2 YYEEEE. The ends were cut back, 2 bases at V and 3 bases at J, with 15 bases in the middle. This CDR3 reads CASSFSGSISNQPQHF. The CDR3 DNA reads TGTGCCAGCAGCTTTTCGGGCAGCATCTCCAATCAGCCCCAGCATTTT.

By share, this clonotype counts as medium-sized. The library was designed around alpha chains, so this beta chain is a stray read whose abundance carries little weight. The J gene is TRBJ1-5, the V gene TRBV6-6; D possibly corresponds to TRBD1 (5 bases). Trimming pared 8 bases from V and 6 bases from J, leaving 14 bases between. The CDR3 totals 13 residues. Germline V gives CDR1 MNHNY, CDR2 SVGAGI (reference sequence). In DNA form, the CDR3 reads TGTGCCAGCGGGACCCACCCTGGTCAGCCCCAGCATTTT. Protein sequence: CASGTHPGQPQHF.

Concerning this clonotype itself: Its ends do not fully match the called genes, so a read error is possible. This beta chain appears as a stray read in a library generated for alpha chains; its size is not informative. The chain is built from TRBV19 and TRBJ2-3; D is ambiguous. CDR1 is LNHDA, CDR2 SQIVND, per germline (reference sequence). The CDR3 sequence is 16 residues long. The CDR3 loop is CACSSTPPGSTDTQYF. CDR3 coding DNA: TGTGCCTGTAGTAGTACTCCTCCTGGGAGCACAGATACGCAGTATTTT.

This clonotype is medium-sized by share. This beta chain was picked up by a library intended for alpha chains and is off target, so its count carries little meaning. The chain links TRBV4-1 to TRBJ1-3; no reliable D call. Deletions cut 0 bases from V and 0 bases from J, with 15 bases between. The CDR3 has 18 amino acids. Germline V gives CDR1 MGHRA, CDR2 YSYEKL. CDR3 DNA: TGCGCCAGCAGCCAAGATCCCGTTCAGGCCCGCTCTGGAAACACCATATATTTT. Translation: CASSQDPVQARSGNTIYF.

This clonotype was counted ten times or more. The library was built for alpha chains, so this beta chain is an off-target read and its size means little. This sequence joins TRBV29-1 and TRBJ1-1; tentatively, D is TRBD1 (5 bases). This CDR3 contains 15 residues. V was clipped by 3 bases and J by 3 bases, with 17 bases between them. Germline V gene sequence: CDR1 SQVTM, CDR2 ANQGSEA. In DNA, the CDR3 is TGCAGCGTTGATTCGTCATACGGGGGGGACACTGAAGCTTTCTTT. Protein sequence: CSVDSSYGGDTEAFF.

The sample holds many counts of this clonotype. In a library made to pick up alpha chains, this beta chain is a stray read with a size that means little. The V gene is TRBV20-1, the J gene TRBJ2-1; possible D gene TRBD1, 6 bases. The CDR3 is made up of 14 amino acids. CDR1 DFQATT and CDR2 SNEGSKA come from the germline V gene (reference sequence). The ends were cut back, 3 bases at V and 6 bases at J, with 15 bases in the middle. CDR3 nucleotide sequence: TGCAGTGCTAGCCCGGCGAGGGGGACCAATGAGCAGTTCTTC. This translates into CSASPARGTNEQFF.